The rows below give T cell receptor beta chains drawn from one sample of a study of Graves' ophthalmopathy and Graves' hyperthyroidism. A single record per CDR3 protein comes from TCRdb applying MiXCR to the multiplex PCR reads. The top ten hold over 8.5% of the sample, which has some 1.1 million distinct CDR3 sequences, about 35% seen once. Sequencing was carried out using peripheral blood or thyroid tissue (not recorded which). Source of these receptors: an adult man with Graves' hyperthyroidism. Each CDR3 is given with its conserved first and last residue. The order of the fields is V gene, clone size, D gene, J gene, CDR3 DNA, CDR3 protein. A D gene is named only where the DNA matches it firmly. Size is omitted from some rows. Given values are once, few, many or a class for expanded clones.

>TRBV5-6|.|TRBD2|TRBJ2-2
TGTGCCAGCAGCTTTAGCGGGAGGGCCTTGTTTGTTGCCGGGGAGCTGTTTTTT
CASSFSGRALFVAGELFF
>TRBV7-2|many|.|TRBJ1-2
TGTGCCAGCAGCCCTTCACGGAATAGCTATGGCTACACCTTC
CASSPSRNSYGYTF
>TRBV6-1|many|.|TRBJ2-5
TGTGCCAGCACGGTGGGGTACCAAGAGACCCAGTACTTC
CASTVGYQETQYF
>TRBV24-1|many|.|TRBJ1-1
TGTGCCACCAGTGACTCCTCCGACAGGTTGGCGACTGAAGCTTTCTTT
CATSDSSDRLATEAFF
>TRBV7-2|.|.|TRBJ2-7
TGTGCCAGCAGCTTGGGTAACTACGAGCAGCACTTC
CASSLGNYEQHF
>TRBV2|many|TRBD1|TRBJ2-7
TGTGCCAGCAATCTGGTGAAGGGGGCGATGTACGAGCAGTACTTC
CASNLVKGAMYEQYF
>TRBV19|few|.|TRBJ1-6
TGTGCCAGTAGTACCGGAAAGAGGATGGTGGATTCACCCCTCCACTTT
CASSTGKRMVDSPLHF
>TRBV29-1|.|.|TRBJ1-4
TGCAGCATGCGACTAGCGGGAGCTCCCGGGGGCACTAATGAAAAACTGTTTTTT
CSMRLAGAPGGTNEKLFF
>TRBV7-9|.|.|TRBJ2-5
TGTGCCAGCAGCTTAGCGACAGGAAAGGGAGAGACCCAGTACTTC
CASSLATGKGETQYF
>TRBV4-2|.|TRBD1|TRBJ1-1
TGTGCCAGCAGCCAAGATGAGGGACAGGGTAGGAACACTGAAGCTTTCTTT
CASSQDEGQGRNTEAFF
>TRBV7-9|.|.|TRBJ1-1
TGTGCCAGCAGCAAGGGAGGGGCGGGTGCTTTCTTT
CASSKGGAGAFF
>TRBV2|few|.|TRBJ2-6
TGTGCCAGGGGTCCTGGGGCCAACGTCCTGACTTTC
CARGPGANVLTF
>TRBV25-1|.|.|TRBJ1-6
TGTGCCAGCAGTGAATCGGCAGGGACCGAGGCACCCCTCCACTTT
CASSESAGTEAPLHF
>TRBV7-6|many|.|TRBJ1-6
TGTGCCAGCAGCTTAGCGCAGTCAGGGAATTCACCCCTCCACTTT
CASSLAQSGNSPLHF
>TRBV7-2|.|.|TRBJ2-5
TGTGCCAGCAGCTTCGGCAGGCCGCCTAGCTTGAACTTC
CASSFGRPPSLNF
>TRBV6-5|.|.|TRBJ2-7
TGTGCCAGCAGTTACAGGCCGTCGGAGGGGCAGTACTTC
CASSYRPSEGQYF
>TRBV7-9|.|TRBD1|TRBJ1-3
TGTGCCAGCAGCCCTCAGGACAGGACGAACACCATATATTTT
CASSPQDRTNTIYF
>TRBV20-1|many|.|TRBJ2-2
TGCAGTGCGTCCCGGGCAGTTCGAGGAACCGGGGAGCTGTTTTTT
CSASRAVRGTGELFF
>TRBV25-1|.|.|TRBJ2-5
TGTGCCAGCGTGGGAAACCAAGAGACCCAGTACTTC
CASVGNQETQYF
>TRBV10-3|many|.|TRBJ2-7
TGTGCCGCGGGCGGGGCAGTCTCCTACGAGCAGTACTTC
CAAGGAVSYEQYF
>TRBV20-1|many|TRBD1|TRBJ2-6
TGCAGTGCTGGACAGGGGGCTAAAGGGGCCAACGTCCTGACTTTC
CSAGQGAKGANVLTF
>TRBV9|many|TRBD1|TRBJ2-7
TGTGCCAGCAGCGTGCAGGGGGCCGATCGGGAGCAGTACTTC
CASSVQGADREQYF
>TRBV30|once|TRBD2|TRBJ2-7
TGTGCCTGGACCTTCCCGGGACTACTTATCGAGCAGTACTTC
CAWTFPGLLIEQYF
>TRBV2|many|.|TRBJ1-5
TGTGCCAGCGGGATCCAGAATAGCAATCAGCCCCAGCATTTT
CASGIQNSNQPQHF
>TRBV3-2|many|.|TRBJ2-2
TGTGCCAGCAGCCGATACACCGGGGAGCTGTTTTTT
CASSRYTGELFF
>TRBV24-1|many|.|TRBJ2-7
TGTGCCACCAGTGCGGACACCTCCTACGAGCAGTACTTC
CATSADTSYEQYF
>TRBV29-1|few|.|TRBJ1-3
TGCAGCGTCCAAGTGGGAACGAGCTCTGGAAACACCATATATTTT
CSVQVGTSSGNTIYF
>TRBV7-2|many|TRBD2|TRBJ2-7
TGTGCCAGCAGATCGACTAGCGGGGGTGACGAGCAGTACTTC
CASRSTSGGDEQYF
>TRBV12-3/TRBV12-4|few|.|TRBJ2-2
TGTGCCAGCAGTCCCCTGGGGGTGGGGGGCACATCGACCGGGGAGCTGTTTTTT
CASSPLGVGGTSTGELFF
>TRBV10-3|many|TRBD1|TRBJ1-6
TGTGCCATCAGTGGACAGGGAGGCTCTGGTTTTGGTTCACCCCTCCACTTT
CAISGQGGSGFGSPLHF
>TRBV10-3|few|TRBD1|TRBJ2-7
TGTGCCACAAGGACAGGGATGGAGCAGTACTTC
CATRTGMEQYF
>TRBV4-1|.|.|TRBJ1-5
TGCGCCAGCGGCCAGACGGGGGGCAATCAGCCCCAGCATTTT
CASGQTGGNQPQHF
>TRBV14|many|.|TRBJ1-6
TGTGCCAGCAGGGCTAGCTCCTATAATTCACCCCTCCACTTT
CASRASSYNSPLHF
>TRBV19|few|.|TRBJ1-5
TGTGCCAGTAGTATTGGAAGGGACGTAAGCAATCAGCCCCAGCATTTT
CASSIGRDVSNQPQHF
>TRBV7-8|many|.|TRBJ1-1
TGTGCCAGCAGCGCGTTCACACCCACAGGGAATCAAAACATGAACACTGAAGCTTTCTTT
CASSAFTPTGNQNMNTEAFF
>TRBV9|many|.|TRBJ1-5
TGTGCCAGCAGCGTAGGAATCGGTCAGCCCCAGCATTTT
CASSVGIGQPQHF
>TRBV4-3|.|.|TRBJ1-1
TGCGCCAGCAGCCAAGATCCAACGGGGCCCCCTGAAGCTTTCTTT
CASSQDPTGPPEAFF
>TRBV18|.|.|TRBJ1-2
TGTGCCAGCTCACCACTTGGGTCAGAAGCTAACTATGGCTACACCTTC
CASSPLGSEANYGYTF
>TRBV2|.|.|TRBJ1-2
TGTGCCAGTGGAGGACGGAGCTCTGGAAACACCTTC
CASGGRSSGNTF
>TRBV2|many|.|TRBJ2-7
TGTGCCAGCAGTGCCAGGTACGAGCAGTACTTC
CASSARYEQYF
>TRBV19|.|TRBD1|TRBJ1-5
TGTGCCAGTAGTATACAGGGGGTAGGGAGCAATCAGCCCCAGCATTTT
CASSIQGVGSNQPQHF
>TRBV6-5|few|.|TRBJ2-6
TGTGCCAGCAGTTACTCCGGGCAGGGTGGGGCCAACGTCCTGACTTTC
CASSYSGQGGANVLTF
>TRBV20-1|.|TRBD1|TRBJ2-2
TGCAGTGCTAGCCGGACAGGGAGCACCGGGGAGCTGTTTTTT
CSASRTGSTGELFF
>TRBV9|few|TRBD2|TRBJ2-3
TGTGCCAGCAGCCAAGAGGGAAAGCGGGGAGGCCTACGCACAGATACGCAGTATTTT
CASSQEGKRGGLRTDTQYF
>TRBV28|.|TRBD1|TRBJ1-5
TGTGCCAGCAGGGGGACAGGAGACAATCAGCCCCAGCATTTT
CASRGTGDNQPQHF
>TRBV10-3|many|.|TRBJ1-1
TGTGCCATCAGTGACTTTGGGGCGACGAACACTGAAGCTTTCTTT
CAISDFGATNTEAFF
>TRBV6-1|.|TRBD1|TRBJ2-2
TGTGCCAGCACCTTCGGGACAGCTACTTTCACCGGGGAGCTGTTTTTT
CASTFGTATFTGELFF
>TRBV2|.|.|TRBJ1-2
TGTGCCAGCAGGGGGGACTTTGGCTACACCTTC
CASRGDFGYTF
>TRBV14|.|.|TRBJ1-5
TGTGCCAGCAGCCAAAGTCACAACTTCGGCAATCAGCCCCAGCATTTT
CASSQSHNFGNQPQHF
>TRBV11-2|.|.|TRBJ2-3
TGTGCCAGCAGCTTAGGAGGCCAGGGGCGTCACACAGATACGCAGTATTTT
CASSLGGQGRHTDTQYF
>TRBV14|.|.|TRBJ2-2
TGTGCCAGCAGCCCGTGGGGGGCCGCCGGGGAGCTGCTTTTT
CASSPWGAAGELLF
>TRBV29-1|.|.|TRBJ2-5
TGCAGCGTTGGTCGGAGCCAAGAGACCCAGTACTTC
CSVGRSQETQYF
>TRBV20-1|.|TRBD2|TRBJ2-7
TGCAGTGCTAGGCGGGGACTAGCGGTTTCCTACGAGCAGTACTTC
CSARRGLAVSYEQYF
>TRBV7-6|.|.|TRBJ2-3
TGTGCCAGCAGCCCCCTAGGTCCAGCCACCACAGATACGCAGTATTTT
CASSPLGPATTDTQYF